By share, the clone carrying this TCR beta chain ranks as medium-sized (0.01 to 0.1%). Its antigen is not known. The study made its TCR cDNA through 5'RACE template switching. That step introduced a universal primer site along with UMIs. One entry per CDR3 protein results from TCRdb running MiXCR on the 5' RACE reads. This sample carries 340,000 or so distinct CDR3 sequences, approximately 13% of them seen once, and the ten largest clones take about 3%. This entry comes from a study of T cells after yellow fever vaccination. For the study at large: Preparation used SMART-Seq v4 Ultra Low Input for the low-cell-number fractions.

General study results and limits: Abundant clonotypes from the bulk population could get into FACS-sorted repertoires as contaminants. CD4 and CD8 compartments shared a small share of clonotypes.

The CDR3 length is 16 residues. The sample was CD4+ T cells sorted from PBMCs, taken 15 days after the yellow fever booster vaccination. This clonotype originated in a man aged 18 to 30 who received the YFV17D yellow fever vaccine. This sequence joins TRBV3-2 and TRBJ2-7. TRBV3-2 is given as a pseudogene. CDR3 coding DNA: TGTGCCAGCAGCCAAGATTTACCGCCTGCTACCTACGAGCAGTACGTC. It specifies CASSQDLPPATYEQYV.